The rows below give T cell receptor beta chains drawn from one sample of a study of cytomegalovirus exposure and HLA in healthy donors. TCRdb's copy holds only in-frame clones and misses some; the assay was immunoSEQ multiplex PCR. The data hold 100,000 to 120,000 clones, with around 79% observed a single time. The sequencing sample was made of PBMCs. The receptor source for this set is a woman aged 25 to 45 in good health and CMV-seronegative. CDR3s include the opening cysteine and the closing phenylalanine or tryptophan. Some rows mark clone size as missing; the rest say once, few, many or name a class of expanded clone.

clone size	V gene	J gene	CDR3 protein
few	TRBV2	TRBJ1-5	CASSRQGSNQPQHF
.	TRBV30	TRBJ2-1	CAWSVAGRPDNEQFF
few	TRBV9	TRBJ2-6	CASSVGYQVGGSGANVLTF
.	TRBV4-3	.	CASSQELAGGYEQYF
.	TRBV29-1	TRBJ2-5	CSVEGRRTETETQYF
.	TRBV30	TRBJ2-3	CAWSVGLATDTQYF
.	TRBV11-2	TRBJ2-2	CASRNRGRELFF
.	TRBV11-2	TRBJ2-7	CASSSLAGVYEQYF
.	TRBV25-1	TRBJ1-2	CASRGLPMHYGYTF
.	TRBV30	TRBJ1-2	CAWSSKRYGYTF
once	TRBV5-1	TRBJ1-2	CASSNRDRYGYTF
.	TRBV30	TRBJ2-1	CAWSAAGVYIEQFF
few	TRBV18	TRBJ2-3	CASSLQGTDTQYF
.	TRBV5-4	TRBJ2-7	CASSSTGPLYEQYF
.	TRBV29-1	TRBJ2-5	CSVAPGVQETQYF
few	TRBV6-6	TRBJ1-3	CASSYDRSSGNTIYF
.	TRBV4-1	TRBJ2-5	CASSQALAGGPKTQYF
.	TRBV2	TRBJ2-7	CASIQGLAGGSSYEQYF
.	TRBV5-6	TRBJ1-6	CASSLNWANSPLHF
.	TRBV29-1	TRBJ2-7	CSVEEGARTYEQYF
.	TRBV5-6	TRBJ2-4	CASSFGGGDQYF
.	TRBV7-9	TRBJ2-7	CASSLAGQDEQYF
.	TRBV6-1	TRBJ2-3	CASSERNGDTQYF
.	TRBV7-9	TRBJ1-2	CASSSDSLNYGYTF
.	TRBV7-9	TRBJ1-4	CASSRGQGGKNEKLFF
.	TRBV5-1	TRBJ2-2	CASSLVVQDTGELFF
once	TRBV7-2	TRBJ2-3	CASSLERTSGVSDTQYF
.	TRBV27	TRBJ1-5	CASRGQGARQPQHF
.	TRBV29-1	TRBJ2-7	CSVEDPGRGFDEQYF
.	TRBV4-2	TRBJ2-2	CASSGGLAGYTGELFF
.	TRBV6-5	TRBJ1-1	CASSPGQGAGTEAFF
few	TRBV6-1	TRBJ2-7	CASSGAEGTGRFFFYEQYF
.	TRBV2	TRBJ1-1	CASSRQTNTEAFF
.	TRBV6-6	TRBJ1-1	CASSSKGQGAATEAFF
.	TRBV2	TRBJ1-5	CASKGQGSNQPQHF
few	TRBV25-1	TRBJ2-1	CASRRSEGEQFF
.	TRBV6-6	TRBJ2-7	CASDAGTNNYEQYF
.	TRBV7-7	TRBJ2-1	CASSPGAGAYNEQFF
.	TRBV6-5	TRBJ2-1	CASARDRVNEQFF
few	TRBV7-2	TRBJ2-2	CASSPGTSRGTGELFF
.	TRBV6-5	TRBJ2-5	CASRSGTGWRGTQYF
.	TRBV28	TRBJ2-1	CASSRQGSNEQFF
.	TRBV7-8	TRBJ1-1	CASSFGVGGNTEAFF
.	TRBV10-3	TRBJ1-1	CAISVQSLNTEAFF
.	TRBV11-2	TRBJ1-1	CASSLDVLSHPMNTEAFF
.	TRBV28	TRBJ2-7	CASRRTAIDYEQYF
.	TRBV11-2	TRBJ2-1	CASSSPWLSGRQDEQFF
.	TRBV6-1	TRBJ2-7	CASSEMSGYEQYF
once	TRBV2	TRBJ1-1	CASRADPTGGREAFF
.	TRBV30	TRBJ2-2	CAWSRQGRLSGELFF
.	TRBV30	TRBJ1-1	CAWSGGNTEAFF
.	TRBV30	TRBJ2-1	CAWKTSGEVYNEQFF